The clone carrying this TCR beta chain was seen repeatedly, ten times or more. Its cognate antigen is unknown. Trimming removed 0 bases from V and 5 bases from J, with 13 bases in between. This CDR3 is built from 14 residues. Germline CDR1 is DFQATT and CDR2 is SNEGSKA (reference sequence). Amplification yielded TCR beta CDR3 regions, with RNA transcripts as the source. Carried out on the TCR CDR3, a first-round RT-PCR used the HTBI primer set. TCRdb reprocessed the multiplex PCR reads via MiXCR and lists one record per CDR3 protein. The data hold about 350,000 distinct CDR3 sequences, with around 13% observed a single time. This sample is part of a study of T cells in Graves' hyperthyroidism and ophthalmopathy. Whole-study findings and limits: Ophthalmopathy stood apart from stable hyperthyroidism in a 13 V-J model. Progression to ophthalmopathy was predicted a median of approximately 6.4 months early.

Patients showing uncontrolled infection, other autoimmune disease, pregnancy or lactation were ineligible. V usage is TRBV20-1 and J usage is TRBJ2-5; D possibly corresponds to TRBD1 (5 bases). The sequenced sample was blood. The clonotype originates from a woman in her 30s with Graves' hyperthyroidism. The CDR3 region is CSARDNRGSETQYF. The CDR3 DNA follows: TGCAGTGCTAGAGATAATAGGGGTTCGGAGACCCAGTACTTC.